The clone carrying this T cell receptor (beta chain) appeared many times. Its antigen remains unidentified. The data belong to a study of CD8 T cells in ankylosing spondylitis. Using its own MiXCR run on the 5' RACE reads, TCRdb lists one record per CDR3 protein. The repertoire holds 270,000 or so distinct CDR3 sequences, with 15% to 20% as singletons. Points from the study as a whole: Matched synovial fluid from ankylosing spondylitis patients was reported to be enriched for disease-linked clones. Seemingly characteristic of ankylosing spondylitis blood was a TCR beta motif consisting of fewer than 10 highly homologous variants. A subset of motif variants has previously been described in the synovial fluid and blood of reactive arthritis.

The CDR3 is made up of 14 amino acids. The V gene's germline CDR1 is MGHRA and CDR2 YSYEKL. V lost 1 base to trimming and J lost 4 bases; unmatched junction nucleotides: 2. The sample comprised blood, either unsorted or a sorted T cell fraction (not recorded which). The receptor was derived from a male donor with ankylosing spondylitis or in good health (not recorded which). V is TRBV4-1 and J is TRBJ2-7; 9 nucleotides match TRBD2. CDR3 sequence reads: CASSQAGLAYEQYF. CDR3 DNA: TGCGCCAGCAGCCAAGCGGGACTAGCTTACGAGCAGTACTTC.